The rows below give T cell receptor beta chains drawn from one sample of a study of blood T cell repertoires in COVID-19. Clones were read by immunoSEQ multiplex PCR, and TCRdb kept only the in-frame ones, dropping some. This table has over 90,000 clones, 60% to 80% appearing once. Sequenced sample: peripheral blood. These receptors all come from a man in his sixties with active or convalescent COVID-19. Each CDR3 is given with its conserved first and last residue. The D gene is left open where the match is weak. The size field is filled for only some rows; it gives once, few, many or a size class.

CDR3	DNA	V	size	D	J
CASSVVLAGVDTQYF	TGTGCCAGCTCGGTGGTACTAGCGGGAGTAGATACGCAGTATTTT	TRBV18	-	TRBD2	TRBJ2-3
CASSLFRGTDTQYF	TGTGCCAGCAGCTTGTTTCGGGGCACAGATACGCAGTATTTT	TRBV5-6	-	-	TRBJ2-3
CASSPSGAGGRNTQYF	TGTGCCAGCAGCCCGAGCGGGGCCGGTGGAAGGAATACGCAGTATTTT	TRBV9	-	TRBD2	TRBJ2-3
CASQPALTGELFF	TGTGCCAGCCAGCCAGCGCTCACCGGGGAGCTGTTTTTT	TRBV18	few	-	TRBJ2-2
CASSRDRVNEQFF	TGTGCCAGCAGCCGTGACAGGGTCAATGAGCAGTTCTTC	TRBV7-2	-	TRBD1	TRBJ2-1
CASAPGQTYYGYTF	TGTGCCAGCGCTCCGGGACAGACATACTATGGCTACACCTTC	TRBV28	-	TRBD1	TRBJ1-2
CASRSRTDTQYF	TGCGCCAGCAGAAGCCGCACAGATACGCAGTATTTT	TRBV10-2	-	-	TRBJ2-3
CASSQDPSGLNTEAFF	TGTGCCAGCAGCCAAGATCCGTCAGGACTTAACACTGAAGCTTTCTTT	TRBV3-1/TRBV3-2	-	-	TRBJ1-1
CASSSIDSLLFF	TGTGCCAGCAGTTCGATAGACAGCCTCCTTTTCTTT	TRBV28	-	-	TRBJ1-6
CASSLEGQGQTQYF	TGCGCCAGCAGCTTGGAGGGACAGGGACAGACCCAGTACTTC	TRBV5-1	-	TRBD1	TRBJ2-5
CASSQDLTSGGNEQFF	TGCGCCAGCAGCCAAGATTTGACTAGCGGGGGCAATGAGCAGTTCTTC	TRBV4-1	-	TRBD2	TRBJ2-1
CASSFTGSRGYTF	TGTGCCAGCAGCTTTACAGGGAGTCGGGGCTACACCTTC	TRBV3-1/TRBV3-2	-	-	TRBJ1-2
CASSEAGGTYEQYF	TGCGCCAGCAGCGAAGCGGGAGGCACCTACGAGCAGTACTTC	TRBV5-1	-	TRBD2	TRBJ2-7
CSFTGTGASGYTF	TGCAGCTTCACCGGGACAGGGGCTAGTGGCTACACCTTC	TRBV29-1	-	TRBD1	TRBJ1-2
CATSERGTGRRIETQYF	TGTGCCACCAGTGAGAGGGGGACAGGGCGGAGAATAGAGACCCAGTACTTC	TRBV24-1	once	TRBD1	TRBJ2-5
CASSQNLPRAGYGYTF	TGTGCCAGTAGCCAAAATCTCCCCCGAGCGGGCTATGGCTACACCTTC	TRBV19	once	-	TRBJ1-2
CASSPYRGQHAFF	TGTGCCAGCAGTCCCTACAGGGGCCAGCACGCTTTCTTT	TRBV6-5	-	TRBD1	TRBJ1-1
CASSEEAQGEAFF	TGTGCCAGCAGCGAAGAGGCACAGGGTGAAGCTTTCTTT	TRBV9	many	-	TRBJ1-1
CASSLGTGHTEAFF	TGTGCCAGCAGCCTGGGGACAGGGCACACTGAAGCTTTCTTT	TRBV11-1	-	TRBD1	TRBJ1-1
CASTMIQGALLRGYTF	TGTGCCAGCACCATGATACAGGGGGCGCTTTTACGTGGCTACACCTTC	TRBV28	-	TRBD1	TRBJ1-2
CASSDTGGAQYF	TGCGCCAGCAGCGATACTGGAGGGGCCCAGTACTTC	TRBV5-1	-	-	TRBJ2-5
CASSGGVAQHF	TGTGCCAGCAGTGGGGGGGTCGCCCAGCATTTT	TRBV12-3/TRBV12-4	-	-	TRBJ1-5
CASSESVGQGNTDTQYF	TGCGCCAGCAGTGAGTCGGTGGGGCAGGGGAACACAGATACGCAGTATTTT	TRBV10-2	-	-	TRBJ2-3
CASSGHPNQPQHF	TGTGCCAGTAGTGGCCATCCGAATCAGCCCCAGCATTTT	TRBV19	-	-	TRBJ1-5
CASSPGGVYNEQFF	TGTGCCAGCAGCCCAGGGGGCGTCTACAATGAGCAGTTCTTC	TRBV5-8	few	TRBD1	TRBJ2-1
CASSRTSGSSYNEQFF	TGTGCCAGTAGTAGAACTAGCGGGAGCTCCTACAATGAGCAGTTCTTC	TRBV19	-	TRBD2	TRBJ2-1
CASSQRLAGLDEQFF	TGCGCCAGCAGCCAAAGGCTAGCGGGACTCGATGAGCAGTTCTTC	TRBV4-3	-	TRBD2	TRBJ2-1
CASSPRGGRAGREQYF	TGTGCCAGCAGTCCCCGCGGCGGGAGGGCCGGGAGAGAGCAGTACTTC	TRBV27	-	TRBD2	TRBJ2-7
CASSPGGAYGYTF	TGTGCCAGCTCACCAGGAGGGGCCTATGGCTACACCTTC	TRBV18	-	-	TRBJ1-2
CATSVQGNTGELFF	TGTGCCACCAGTGTACAGGGAAACACCGGGGAGCTGTTTTTT	TRBV24-1	-	-	TRBJ2-2
CASGKGLAGNNEQFF	TGTGCCAGCGGGAAAGGGCTAGCGGGAAATAATGAGCAGTTCTTC	TRBV2	-	TRBD2	TRBJ2-1
CASTPDRGRGETQYF	TGTGCCAGTACCCCGGACAGGGGCCGTGGGGAGACCCAGTACTTC	TRBV19	-	TRBD1	TRBJ2-5
CASSVAGLAAYNEQFF	TGTGCCAGCAGCGTAGCTGGGCTAGCGGCCTACAATGAGCAGTTCTTC	TRBV9	-	TRBD2	TRBJ2-1
CSVGHMNTEAFF	TGCAGCGTTGGGCACATGAACACTGAAGCTTTCTTT	TRBV29-1	-	-	TRBJ1-1
CASSLDRVNTEAFF	TGTGCCAGCAGTCTGGACAGGGTGAACACTGAAGCTTTCTTT	TRBV28	once	TRBD1	TRBJ1-1
CASSLEQTTYEQYF	TGTGCCAGCAGCTTAGAACAGACCACCTACGAGCAGTACTTC	TRBV11-3	-	-	TRBJ2-7
CASSSRLAPYEQYF	TGTGCCAGCAGCTCAAGACTAGCGCCCTACGAGCAGTACTTC	TRBV11-3	-	TRBD2	TRBJ2-7
CASSQTGGSGYTF	TGTGCCAGCAGCCAGACGGGGGGCAGTGGCTACACCTTC	TRBV28	-	-	TRBJ1-2
CASSSLRGTRGNTIYF	TGTGCCAGCAGTTCCCTCCGGGGGACGAGAGGAAACACCATATATTTT	TRBV3-1/TRBV3-2	-	-	TRBJ1-3
CAWTLTGVGGANVLTF	TGTGCCTGGACGCTGACAGGGGTTGGTGGGGCCAACGTCCTGACTTTC	TRBV30	-	TRBD1	TRBJ2-6